In its sample, the clone carrying this TCR beta chain was seen once. Its specificity is unknown. Trimming removed 4 bases from V and 0 bases from J; junction bases left unmatched: 10. CDR3 length equals 18 residues. The germline V gene encodes CDR1 SGHRS and CDR2 YFSETQ. The data were obtained in a study of cytomegalovirus exposure and HLA in healthy donors. Whole-study results and caveats: TCR sequences were mostly rare, though some public TCRs occurred in many donors. Researchers counted about 150 TCR beta chains as cytomegalovirus-associated.

The assay was immunoSEQ multiplex PCR, and TCRdb's table has in-frame clones only and misses some. The table includes 190,000 or so clones, approximately 84% detected once. The chain couples TRBV5-1 to TRBJ2-6, with TRBD1 identical over 7 bases. The clonotype comes from a woman between 18 and 29 years old in good health and CMV-seropositive. The specimen was PBMCs. The chain's CDR3 is CASSGRDRKYSGANVLTF. Here the CDR3 DNA reads TGCGCCAGCAGCGGACGGGACAGAAAGTACTCTGGGGCCAACGTCCTGACTTTC.